Sequencing of this T cell receptor beta chain was carried out in a study of CD8+CD57+ T cells in acquired aplastic anemia. Profiling of TCR beta VDJ combinations and CDR3 sequences used genomic DNA as template. Each CDR3 protein gets one entry after TCRdb re-called the reads with MiXCR. Of fewer than 85,000 distinct CDR3 sequences listed, around 70% were seen once; the top ten hold roughly 80%. Germline V gene data show CDR1 as SGHTA and CDR2 as FQGNSA. CDR3 size: 13 residues. Trimming left V 8 bases short and J 0 bases short, with 10 bases between. As concerns this clonotype: The antigen is undetermined.

Patients included in sequencing had previously demonstrated CD8+CD57+ cell expansion by flow cytometry. Overall study results and limits: In CD8+ cells, Simpson's diversity showed no significant difference between patients and controls.

This clonotype was sampled from a human donor with aplastic anemia. V and J are TRBV7-2 and TRBJ2-5; D remains ambiguous. Input material: sorted CD4+, CD8+, or CD8+CD57+ T cells (not recorded which) from PBMCs. The CDR3 nucleotides are TGTGCCAGCTGCTACAGAGACCAAGAGACCCAGTACTTC. As protein: CASCYRDQETQYF.